This record concerns one TCR beta chain sequence. Antigen: not known. This sample is drawn from a study of T cell responses to AZD1222 COVID-19 vaccine. Study findings and constraints: There were mostly white British donors and more females than males, and clonal diversity was possibly underestimated. Repertoire collection took place solely once the T cell response had peaked. Across the whole spike, CD4 TCRs peaked at regions 160-218 and 743-854.

Method: immunoSEQ multiplex PCR; TCRdb's copy keeps in-frame clones and lacks some. The data hold roughly 130,000 clones, with approximately 85% observed a single time. Deletions cut 2 bases from V and 2 bases from J, with 13 bases between. The CDR3 loop spans 16 amino acids. Germline V gives CDR1 MNHEY, CDR2 SMNVEV (reference sequence). The sequences come from peripheral blood, collected on day 0 of MenACWY control vaccination. The V call is TRBV27, the J call TRBJ1-5, with D perhaps TRBD1 (6 bases). This sequence was found in an adult in good health. CDR3 amino acids: CASSLNRAFGNQPQHF. The CDR3 nucleotides are TGTGCCAGCAGTTTAAACAGGGCATTTGGCAATCAGCCCCAGCATTTT.